This section outlines one T cell receptor (beta chain) sequence together with its context. CDR1 is MGHDK, CDR2 SYGVNS, per germline. This CDR3 region has 12 residues. The table came from immunoSEQ multiplex PCR; TCRdb's copy has only in-frame clones and leaves some out. This sample yields just over 35,000 clones, of which 89% are seen a single time; about 0.81% belongs to the top ten. This sample was included in a study of T cell changes during pregnancy in multiple sclerosis. Sample: CD4+ T cells from peripheral blood mononuclear cells, taken after pregnancy. This receptor was taken from a female donor in good health, enrolled as a control in a pregnancy study. This rearrangement joins TRBV25-1 to TRBJ1-3; a possible D gene is TRBD1 (6 bases). CDR3 DNA sequence: TGTGGGGGGAGGGGGTTAGGAAACACCATATATTTT. This codes for CGGRGLGNTIYF.